This T cell receptor (beta chain) was sequenced for a study of Ad26.COV2.S vaccination and SARS-CoV-2 variants. Looking at the study overall: The vaccine Ad26.COV2.S was put into the muscle once, or twice with 56 days between.

Overall study findings and caveats: Post-vaccination breadth of spike-specific CD8+ and CD4+ T cell responses was reportedly substantial. From the TCR breadth and depth analyses, total T cell responses may have been underestimated. The study found similar non-spike TCR breadth in vaccine and placebo recipients.

As for treatment: some 20 received Ad26.COV2.S at low or high dose, single or two shots; a few received placebo; per-sample allocation not given. Repertoires come from day 63 after the first vaccine or placebo injection. TCRdb keeps only in-frame clones here, not all; method: immunoSEQ multiplex PCR. The repertoire holds around 320,000 clones, with 86% as singletons. As concerns this clone: The antigen remains unidentified.

The V gene lost 4 bases and the J gene lost 0 bases, with 11 bases spanning the gap. Germline values: CDR1 SGDLS, CDR2 YYNGEE. The CDR3 contains 14 residues. The chain uses TRBV9 and TRBJ2-7; D unresolved. The receptor was isolated from a person between 18 and 60 years old who received the Ad26.COV2.S COVID-19 vaccine or a placebo. The sequences come from peripheral blood, collected in a trial of Ad26.COV2.S vaccine versus placebo. The CDR3: CASSPHTDSYEQYF. As DNA, the CDR3 is TGTGCCAGCAGCCCCCATACCGACTCCTACGAGCAGTACTTC.